This T cell receptor (beta chain) was sequenced in a study of T-cell reconstitution after alpha-beta-depleted transplantation in children. This clonotype was seen a handful of times. The ends were cut back, 4 bases at V and 3 bases at J, with 18 bases in the middle. CDR1 SGHRS and CDR2 YFSETQ come from the germline V gene. The CDR3 is 16 amino acids. It was with unique molecular identifiers that the TCRbeta library was prepared. One entry per CDR3 protein results from TCRdb running MiXCR on the PCR reads. The sample holds about 640,000 distinct CDR3 sequences, approximately 16% seen once. This chain links TRBV5-1 with TRBJ2-3; tentative D call: TRBD2 (6 bases). The origin of this receptor is a human donor who donated a stem cell graft to a child with acute myeloid leukemia. Sequencing used PBMCs from the stem cell graft donor, obtained from the stem cell graft. The CDR3 region has the DNA TGCGCCAGCAGCACGGGGGTCCTCGAGGGGACAGATACGCAGTATTTT. Encoded protein: CASSTGVLEGTDTQYF. The full variable domain, rest sourced from reference TRBV5-1 and TRBJ2-3, is KAGVTQTPRYLIKTRGQQVTLSCSPISGHRSVSWYQQTPGQGLQFLFEYFSETQRNKGNFPGRFSGRQFSNSRSEMNVSTLELGDSALYLCASSTGVLEGTDTQYFGPGTRLTVL.